The rows below give T cell receptor beta chains drawn from one sample of a study of shared clonotypes between healthy human individuals. Using immunoSEQ multiplex PCR, the repertoire was profiled, and TCRdb retains in-frame clones only, with some absent. This sample yields about 2.4 million clones, of which approximately 92% are seen a single time; 0.14% belongs to the top ten. Sequencing was carried out using naive CD4+ T cells sorted from blood. These receptors all come from a man between 18 and 35 years old in good health. CDR3s include the opening cysteine and the closing phenylalanine or tryptophan. Fields, in order: clone size, D gene, V gene, J gene, CDR3 DNA, CDR3 protein. The D gene is left open where the match is weak. Some rows have no size entry. The others give once, few or many, or a class for an expanded clone.

size: NA
D: NA
V: TRBV19
J: TRBJ2-3
DNA: TGTGCCAGTAGAATCCAGGGCGGAGATACGCAGTATTTT
CDR3: CASRIQGGDTQYF

size: NA
D: NA
V: TRBV6-7
J: TRBJ1-5
DNA: TGTGCCAGCAACTACCCATTCTATAGCAATCAGCCCCAGCATTTT
CDR3: CASNYPFYSNQPQHF

size: NA
D: NA
V: TRBV9
J: TRBJ2-3
DNA: TGTGCCAGCAGCGTAGGTTGGAGTTTCACAGATACGCAGTATTTT
CDR3: CASSVGWSFTDTQYF

size: NA
D: NA
V: TRBV4-1
J: TRBJ2-2
DNA: TGCGCCAGCAGCTATGTAGCGGCCGGGGAGCTGTTTTTT
CDR3: CASSYVAAGELFF

size: NA
D: TRBD1
V: TRBV11-3
J: TRBJ2-5
DNA: TGTGCCAGCAGCTTAGGACAGGGTGAGACCCAGTACTTC
CDR3: CASSLGQGETQYF

size: NA
D: TRBD2
V: TRBV9
J: TRBJ2-2
DNA: TGTGCCAGCAGCGTTGATGGTCTAGCGGGGGCCGGGGAGCTGTTTTTT
CDR3: CASSVDGLAGAGELFF

size: NA
D: TRBD2
V: TRBV11-2
J: TRBJ2-7
DNA: TGTGCCAGCAGCGAAGACTGGACTAGCGGGAGTCGTTACGAGCAGTACTTC
CDR3: CASSEDWTSGSRYEQYF

size: NA
D: TRBD1
V: TRBV5-1
J: TRBJ1-2
DNA: TGCGCCAGCAGCTTGGCGGGACAGAGTGGCTACACCTTC
CDR3: CASSLAGQSGYTF

size: NA
D: TRBD1
V: TRBV19
J: TRBJ2-1
DNA: TGTGCCAGTAGTAAAGACAGGGTTTCCTACAATGAGCAGTTCTTC
CDR3: CASSKDRVSYNEQFF

size: NA
D: NA
V: TRBV2
J: TRBJ2-7
DNA: TGTGCCAGCAGTGTGAGAGACACGTCCTACGAGCAGTACTTC
CDR3: CASSVRDTSYEQYF

size: NA
D: NA
V: TRBV20-1
J: TRBJ2-5
DNA: TGCAGTGCTAGTCAACTAGAGTGGCAGTACTTC
CDR3: CSASQLEWQYF

size: NA
D: NA
V: TRBV11-2
J: TRBJ2-7
DNA: TGTGCCAGCAGCTTAGTATTGGGGACGGCCTACGAGCAGTACTTC
CDR3: CASSLVLGTAYEQYF

size: NA
D: TRBD2
V: TRBV7-2
J: TRBJ2-7
DNA: TGTGCCAGCAGCTCAAGACTAGCGGGAGCCTACGAGCAGTACTTC
CDR3: CASSSRLAGAYEQYF

size: few
D: NA
V: TRBV6-5
J: TRBJ1-6
DNA: TGTGCCAGCAGTTACGGCGGGGGCCCGCTATCACCCCTCCACTTT
CDR3: CASSYGGGPLSPLHF

size: NA
D: NA
V: TRBV6-4
J: TRBJ1-2
DNA: TGTGCCATCTTGGACCGGGGGAAAGGCTACACCTTC
CDR3: CAILDRGKGYTF

size: NA
D: NA
V: TRBV5-1
J: TRBJ2-6
DNA: TGCGCCAGCAGCTTGGTGTTAGGGCCAGGGGCCAACGTCCTGACTTTC
CDR3: CASSLVLGPGANVLTF

size: NA
D: NA
V: TRBV7-6
J: TRBJ1-2
DNA: TGTGCCAGCAGCCCCTTTGAGAACTATGGCTACACCTTC
CDR3: CASSPFENYGYTF

size: NA
D: NA
V: TRBV2
J: TRBJ2-4
DNA: TGTGCCAGCAGAAGGGGAGCGTTAGGGAACATTCAGTACTTC
CDR3: CASRRGALGNIQYF

size: NA
D: NA
V: TRBV18
J: TRBJ1-2
DNA: TGTGCCAGCTCACCACCGAGTGAGAGAGGCTACACCTTC
CDR3: CASSPPSERGYTF

size: NA
D: TRBD1
V: TRBV7-9
J: TRBJ2-7
DNA: TGTGCCAGCAGCTTTGACAGGGCCTCAACCTACGAGCAGTACTTC
CDR3: CASSFDRASTYEQYF

size: NA
D: NA
V: TRBV6-1
J: TRBJ1-5
DNA: TGTGCCAGCAGCGCAATCGGGGCCCAGCATTTT
CDR3: CASSAIGAQHF

size: NA
D: NA
V: TRBV2
J: TRBJ1-3
DNA: TGTGCCAGCAGACCCCAGGAAAACACCATATATTTT
CDR3: CASRPQENTIYF

size: NA
D: NA
V: TRBV7-9
J: TRBJ1-4
DNA: TGTGCCAGCAGCCAAGGTCCGACTAATGAAAAACTGTTTTTT
CDR3: CASSQGPTNEKLFF

size: once
D: TRBD1
V: TRBV5-1
J: TRBJ2-5
DNA: TGCGCCAGCAGCTCTGGACAGGGTTTGGAGACCCAGTACTTC
CDR3: CASSSGQGLETQYF

size: NA
D: TRBD1
V: TRBV6-5
J: TRBJ2-1
DNA: TGTGCCAGCAGACCCGGGACAGCAAGCTACAATGAGCAGTTCTTC
CDR3: CASRPGTASYNEQFF